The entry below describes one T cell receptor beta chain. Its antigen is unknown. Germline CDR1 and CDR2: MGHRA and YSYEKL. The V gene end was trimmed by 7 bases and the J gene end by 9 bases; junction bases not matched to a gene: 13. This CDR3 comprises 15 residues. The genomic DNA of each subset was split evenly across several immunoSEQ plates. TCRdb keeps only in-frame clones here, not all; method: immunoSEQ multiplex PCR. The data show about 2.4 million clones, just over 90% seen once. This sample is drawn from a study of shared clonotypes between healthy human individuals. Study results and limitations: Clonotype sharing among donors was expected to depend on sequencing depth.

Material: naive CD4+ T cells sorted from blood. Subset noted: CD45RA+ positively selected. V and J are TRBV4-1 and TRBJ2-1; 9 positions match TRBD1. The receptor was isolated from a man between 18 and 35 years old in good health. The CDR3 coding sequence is TGCGCCAGCAAAAATGACAGGGGGTTGAAAAGTGAGCAGTTCTTC. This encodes CASKNDRGLKSEQFF.